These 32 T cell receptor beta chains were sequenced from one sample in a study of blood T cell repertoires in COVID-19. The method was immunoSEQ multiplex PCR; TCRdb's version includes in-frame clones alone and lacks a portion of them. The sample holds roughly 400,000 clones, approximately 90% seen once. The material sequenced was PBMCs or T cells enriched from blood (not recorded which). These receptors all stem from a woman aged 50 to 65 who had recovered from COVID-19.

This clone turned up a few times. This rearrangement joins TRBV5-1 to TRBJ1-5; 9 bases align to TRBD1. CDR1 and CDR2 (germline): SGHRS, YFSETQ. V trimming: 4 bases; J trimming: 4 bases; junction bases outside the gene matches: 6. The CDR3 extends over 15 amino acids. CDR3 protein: CASSAGTGFNQPQHF. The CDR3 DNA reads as TGCGCCAGCAGCGCCGGGACAGGGTTTAATCAGCCCCAGCATTTT.

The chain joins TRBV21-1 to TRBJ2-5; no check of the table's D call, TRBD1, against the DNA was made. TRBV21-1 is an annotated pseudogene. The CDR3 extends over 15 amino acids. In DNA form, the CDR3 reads TGTGCCTTCCTCATGACAGGGGAGGGTCGAGAGACCCAGTACTTC. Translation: CAFLMTGEGRETQYF.

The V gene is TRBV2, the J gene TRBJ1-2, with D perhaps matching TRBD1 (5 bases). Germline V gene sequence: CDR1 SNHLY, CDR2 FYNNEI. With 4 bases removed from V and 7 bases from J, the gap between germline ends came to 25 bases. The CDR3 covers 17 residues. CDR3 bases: TGTGCCAGCAGTGCCCCATCGGCCCCTGTCCTCCAGGGTGGCTACACCTTC. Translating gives CASSAPSAPVLQGGYTF.

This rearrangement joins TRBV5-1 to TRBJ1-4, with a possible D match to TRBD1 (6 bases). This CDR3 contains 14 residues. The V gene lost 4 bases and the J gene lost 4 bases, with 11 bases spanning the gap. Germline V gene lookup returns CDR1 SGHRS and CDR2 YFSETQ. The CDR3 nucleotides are TGCGCCAGCAGCAACGACAGGCTTAATGAAAAACTGTTTTTT. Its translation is CASSNDRLNEKLFF.

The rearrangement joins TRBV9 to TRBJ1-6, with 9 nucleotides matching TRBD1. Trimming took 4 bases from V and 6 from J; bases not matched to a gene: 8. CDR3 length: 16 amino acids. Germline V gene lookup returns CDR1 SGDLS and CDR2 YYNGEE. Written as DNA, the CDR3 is TGTGCCAGCAGCTTCGGGACAGGGCGGACTAATTCACCCCTCCACTTT. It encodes CASSFGTGRTNSPLHF.

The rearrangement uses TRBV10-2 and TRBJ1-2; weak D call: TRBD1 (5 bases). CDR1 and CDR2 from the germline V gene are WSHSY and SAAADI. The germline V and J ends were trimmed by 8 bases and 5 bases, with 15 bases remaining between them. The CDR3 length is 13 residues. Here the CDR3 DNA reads TGCGCCAGCTCCTGGACACCCGAGTATGGCTACACCTTC. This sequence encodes CASSWTPEYGYTF.

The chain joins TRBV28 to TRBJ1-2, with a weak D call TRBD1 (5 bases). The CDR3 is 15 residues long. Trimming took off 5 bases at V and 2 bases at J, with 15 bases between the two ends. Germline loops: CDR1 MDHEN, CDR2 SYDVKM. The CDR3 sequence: CASSTAGTGNYGYTF. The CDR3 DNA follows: TGTGCCAGCAGTACAGCCGGAACAGGAAACTATGGCTACACCTTC.

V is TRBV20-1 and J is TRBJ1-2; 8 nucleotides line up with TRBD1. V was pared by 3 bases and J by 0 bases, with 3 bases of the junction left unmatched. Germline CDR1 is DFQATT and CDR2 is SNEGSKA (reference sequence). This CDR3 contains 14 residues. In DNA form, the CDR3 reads TGCAGTGCTAGTCAGGGGGCGTCTAACTATGGCTACACCTTC. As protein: CSASQGASNYGYTF.

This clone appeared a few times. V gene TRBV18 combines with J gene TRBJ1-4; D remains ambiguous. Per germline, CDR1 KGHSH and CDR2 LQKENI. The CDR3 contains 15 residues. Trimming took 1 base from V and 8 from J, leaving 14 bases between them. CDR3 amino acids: CASSPLQQPGEKLFF. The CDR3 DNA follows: TGTGCCAGCTCACCACTCCAACAGCCTGGCGAAAAACTGTTTTTT.

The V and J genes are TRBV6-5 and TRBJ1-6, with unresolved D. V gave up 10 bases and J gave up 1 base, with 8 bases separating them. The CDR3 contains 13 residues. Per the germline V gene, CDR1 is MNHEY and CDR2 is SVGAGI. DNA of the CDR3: TGTGCCACCGCGAGTTCCTATAATTCACCCCTCCACTTT. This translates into CATASSYNSPLHF.

CDR3 sequence (DNA): TGTGCCAGCAGCGCGGACAGGGGCTATGGCTACACCTTC. It encodes CASSADRGYGYTF. The chain has TRBV5-5 and TRBJ1-2; 9 bases are shared with TRBD1. V lost 4 bases to trimming and J lost 4 bases; unmatched junction nucleotides: 2. CDR3 length: 13 residues. Germline lookup yields CDR1 SGHKS and CDR2 YYEKEE (reference sequence).

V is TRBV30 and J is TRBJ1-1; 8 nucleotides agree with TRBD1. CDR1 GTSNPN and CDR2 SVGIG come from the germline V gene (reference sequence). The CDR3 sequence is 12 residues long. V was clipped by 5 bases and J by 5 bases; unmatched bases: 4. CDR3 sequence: CAWRQGLTEAFF. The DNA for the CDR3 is TGTGCCTGGCGACAGGGGCTAACTGAAGCTTTCTTT.

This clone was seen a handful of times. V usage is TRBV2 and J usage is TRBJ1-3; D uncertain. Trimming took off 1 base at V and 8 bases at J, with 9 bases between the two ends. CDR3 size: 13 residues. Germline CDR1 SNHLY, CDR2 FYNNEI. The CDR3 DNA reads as TGTGCCAGCAGTGAAGATTCCCGGGACACCATATATTTT. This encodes CASSEDSRDTIYF.

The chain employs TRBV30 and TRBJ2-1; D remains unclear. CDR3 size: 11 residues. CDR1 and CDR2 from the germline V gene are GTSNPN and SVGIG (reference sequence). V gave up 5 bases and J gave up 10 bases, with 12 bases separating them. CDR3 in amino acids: CAWGLGWEQFF. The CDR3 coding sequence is TGTGCCTGGGGTTTGGGCTGGGAGCAGTTCTTC.

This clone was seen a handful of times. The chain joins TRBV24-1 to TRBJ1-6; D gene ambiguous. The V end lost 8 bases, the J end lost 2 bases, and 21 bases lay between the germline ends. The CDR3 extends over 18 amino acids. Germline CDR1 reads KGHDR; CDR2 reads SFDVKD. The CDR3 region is CATIGGRVRAPYNSPLHF. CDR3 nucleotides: TGTGCCACCATCGGAGGGAGGGTAAGGGCCCCCTATAATTCACCCCTCCACTTT.

The CDR3 sequence is CASSFTGEETQYF. DNA of the CDR3: TGTGCCAGCAGTTTTACGGGGGAAGAGACCCAGTACTTC. The V call is TRBV27, the J call TRBJ2-5, with D perhaps TRBD2 (6 bases). The CDR3 consists of 13 residues. Germline V CDR1 and CDR2: MNHEY, SMNVEV (reference sequence). Trimming removed 3 bases from V and 3 bases from J, with 8 bases in between.

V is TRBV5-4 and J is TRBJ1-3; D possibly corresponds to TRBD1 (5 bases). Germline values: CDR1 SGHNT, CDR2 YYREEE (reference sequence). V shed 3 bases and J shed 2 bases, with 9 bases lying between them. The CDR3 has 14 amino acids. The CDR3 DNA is TGTGCCAGCAGCTCTGGGGGGGCTGGAAACACCATATATTTT. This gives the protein CASSSGGAGNTIYF.

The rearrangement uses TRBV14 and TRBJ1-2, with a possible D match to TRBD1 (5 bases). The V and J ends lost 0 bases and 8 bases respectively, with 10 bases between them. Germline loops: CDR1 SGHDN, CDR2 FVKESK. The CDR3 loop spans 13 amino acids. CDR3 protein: CASSQERGVGYTF. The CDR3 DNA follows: TGTGCCAGCAGCCAAGAACGGGGGGTCGGCTACACCTTC.

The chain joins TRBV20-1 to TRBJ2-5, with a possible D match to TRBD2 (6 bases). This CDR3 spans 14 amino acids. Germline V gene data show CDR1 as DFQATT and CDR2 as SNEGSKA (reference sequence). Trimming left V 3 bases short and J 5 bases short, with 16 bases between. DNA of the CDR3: TGCAGTGCTAGTTTCGCGGGGCTGGGGGAGACCCAGTACTTC. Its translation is CSASFAGLGETQYF.

The CDR3 reads CASRTLPGRPNYGYTF. CDR3 DNA: TGTGCCAGCAGGACACTTCCCGGCAGGCCTAACTATGGCTACACCTTC. This chain links TRBV21-1 with TRBJ1-2; the D call of TRBD1 is as the table states it, not checked on the DNA. TRBV21-1 has pseudogene status. The CDR3 covers 16 residues.

The CDR3 loop is CASSQSEGLRPQHF. The CDR3 nucleotides are TGTGCCAGCAGCCAGTCTGAGGGCCTGAGGCCCCAGCATTTT. The V gene is TRBV3-1 (or the pseudogene TRBV3-2), the J gene TRBJ1-5; D gene ambiguous. The CDR3 is 14 residues long. Trimming stripped 3 bases from V and 9 bases from J, with 15 bases between. CDR1 LGHDT and CDR2 YNNKEL come from the germline V gene (reference sequence).

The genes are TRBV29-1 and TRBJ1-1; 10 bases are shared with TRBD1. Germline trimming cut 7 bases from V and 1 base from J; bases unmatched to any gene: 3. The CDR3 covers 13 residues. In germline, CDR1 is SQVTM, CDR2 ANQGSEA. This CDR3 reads CSGGQGTNTEAFF. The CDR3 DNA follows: TGCAGCGGGGGACAGGGGACGAACACTGAAGCTTTCTTT. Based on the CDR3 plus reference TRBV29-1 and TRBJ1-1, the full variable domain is SAVISQKPSRDICQRGTSLTIQCQVDSQVTMMFWYRQQPGQSLTLIATANQGSEATYESGFVIDKFPISRPNLTFSTLTVSNMSPEDSSIYLCSGGQGTNTEAFFGQGTRLTVV.

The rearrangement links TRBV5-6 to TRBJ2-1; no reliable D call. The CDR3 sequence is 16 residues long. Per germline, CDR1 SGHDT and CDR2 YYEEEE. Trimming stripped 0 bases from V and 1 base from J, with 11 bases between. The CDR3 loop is CASSLAPVFSYNEQFF. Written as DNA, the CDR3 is TGTGCCAGCAGCTTGGCCCCGGTATTTTCCTACAATGAGCAGTTCTTC.

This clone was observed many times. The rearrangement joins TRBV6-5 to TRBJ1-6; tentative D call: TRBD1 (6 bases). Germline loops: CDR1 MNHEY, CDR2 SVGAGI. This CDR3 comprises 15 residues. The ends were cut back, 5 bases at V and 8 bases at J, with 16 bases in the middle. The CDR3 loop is CASSPSSDSYSPLHF. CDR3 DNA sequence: TGTGCCAGCAGTCCCTCCTCGGACAGCTATTCACCCCTCCACTTT.

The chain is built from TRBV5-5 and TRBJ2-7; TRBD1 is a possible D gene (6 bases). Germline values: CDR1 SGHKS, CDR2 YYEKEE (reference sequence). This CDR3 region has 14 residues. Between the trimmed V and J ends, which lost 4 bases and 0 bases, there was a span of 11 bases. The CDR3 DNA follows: TGTGCCAGCAGCACCCGGGACACCTCCTACGAGCAGTACTTC. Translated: CASSTRDTSYEQYF.

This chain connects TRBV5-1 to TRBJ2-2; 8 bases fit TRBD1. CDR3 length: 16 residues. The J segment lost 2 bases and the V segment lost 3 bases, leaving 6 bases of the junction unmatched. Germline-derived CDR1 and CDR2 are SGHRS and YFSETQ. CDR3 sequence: CASSSPDRGNTGELFF. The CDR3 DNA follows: TGCGCCAGCAGCTCCCCTGACAGGGGAAACACCGGGGAGCTGTTTTTT.

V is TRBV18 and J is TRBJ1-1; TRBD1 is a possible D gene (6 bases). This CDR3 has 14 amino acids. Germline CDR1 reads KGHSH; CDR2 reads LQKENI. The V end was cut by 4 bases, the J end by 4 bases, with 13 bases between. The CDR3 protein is CASSQDTGLTEAFF. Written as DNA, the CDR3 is TGTGCCAGCTCACAAGACACAGGGCTCACTGAAGCTTTCTTT.

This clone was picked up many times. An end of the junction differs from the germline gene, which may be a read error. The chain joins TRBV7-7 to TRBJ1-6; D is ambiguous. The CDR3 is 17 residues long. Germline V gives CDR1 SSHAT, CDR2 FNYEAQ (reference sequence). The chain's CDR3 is CASSSYPMSSYNSPLHF. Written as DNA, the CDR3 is TGTGCTAGCAGCTCGTATCCGATGAGCTCCTATAATTCACCCCTCCACTTT.

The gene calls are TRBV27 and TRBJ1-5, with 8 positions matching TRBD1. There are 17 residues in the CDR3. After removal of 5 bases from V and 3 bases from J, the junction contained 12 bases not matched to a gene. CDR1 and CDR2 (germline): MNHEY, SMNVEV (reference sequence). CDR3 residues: CASSALSDRADNQPQHF. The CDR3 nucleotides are TGTGCCAGCAGTGCCCTATCGGACAGGGCTGACAATCAGCCCCAGCATTTT.

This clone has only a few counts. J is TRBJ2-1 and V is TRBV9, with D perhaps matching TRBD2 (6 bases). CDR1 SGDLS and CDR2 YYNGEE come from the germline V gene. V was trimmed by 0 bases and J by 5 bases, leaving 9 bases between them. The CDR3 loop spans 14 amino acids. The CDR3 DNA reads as TGTGCCAGCAGCGTAGCGGGGGATCACAATGAGCAGTTCTTC. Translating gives CASSVAGDHNEQFF. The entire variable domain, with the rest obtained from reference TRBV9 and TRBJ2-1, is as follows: DSGVTQTPKHLITATGQRVTLRCSPRSGDLSVYWYQQSLDQGLQFLIQYYNGEERAKGNILERFSAQQFPDLHSELNLSSLELGDSALYFCASSVAGDHNEQFFGPGTRLTVL.

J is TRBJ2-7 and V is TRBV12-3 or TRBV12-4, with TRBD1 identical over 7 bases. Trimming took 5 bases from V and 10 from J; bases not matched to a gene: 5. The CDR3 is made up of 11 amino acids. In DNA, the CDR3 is TGTGCCAGCAGTAAAGGGGGCGAACAGTACTTC. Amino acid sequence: CASSKGGEQYF.

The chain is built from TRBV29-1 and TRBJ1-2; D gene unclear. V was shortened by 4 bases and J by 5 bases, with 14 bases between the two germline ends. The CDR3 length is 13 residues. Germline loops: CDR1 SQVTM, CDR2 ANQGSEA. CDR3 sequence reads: CSVAHGVGYGYTF. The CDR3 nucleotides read TGCAGCGTTGCTCACGGAGTAGGATATGGCTACACCTTC.